This TCR beta chain was documented in a study of T cells after yellow fever vaccination. About the research overall: Preparing low-cell-number fractions relied on SMART-Seq v4 Ultra Low Input. Study-wide results and limits: The booster response re-showed most primary clones: approximately 95% CD4, almost 90% CD8. The presence of abundant clonotypes contaminating from the bulk population was possible in FACS-sorted repertoires. Clonotypes found in both CD4 and CD8 compartments made up a small share.

TCRdb reanalysed the 5' RACE reads using MiXCR and keeps one entry per CDR3 protein. The sample includes some 390,000 distinct CDR3 sequences, roughly 20% of them seen just once. In its sample, this clonotype was seen a few times. Its cognate antigen is unknown. Sequencing was performed on PBMCs, taken before the yellow fever booster vaccination. This receptor was taken from a man between 18 and 35 years old who received the YFV17D yellow fever vaccine.

The CDR3 bases are TGTGCCATCAGGGGAGTGGGGGAGCAGTACTTC. Translation gives CAIRGVGEQYF. The chain couples TRBV10-3 to TRBJ2-7; a weak D match, TRBD2 (5 bases). The length of the CDR3 is 11 residues. The V end lost 6 bases, the J end lost 7 bases, and 10 bases lay between the germline ends. The germline V gene encodes CDR1 ENHRY and CDR2 SYGVKD.